This T cell receptor (beta chain) was documented in a study of CXCR3-negative and CXCR3-positive naive CD8 T cells. CDR3 length: 14 amino acids. Germline V gene sequence: CDR1 SEHNR, CDR2 FQNEAQ (reference sequence). Study-wide results and limits: Naive cells positive for CXCR3 carried more hydrophobic TRB CDR3s than CXCR3-negative ones. Naive cells, whether CXCR3-negative or CXCR3-positive, had similar TRBV-TRBJ usage, while memory cells differed.

Researchers prepared the TRB cDNA libraries using 5' RACE with UMI labels. TCRdb derives one entry per CDR3 protein from the 5' RACE reads, leaving out DNA. This table holds about 120,000 distinct CDR3 sequences. Details on this clonotype: Its antigen is unidentified.

Among CD8+ T cells, naive ones were CD45RO-CCR7+CD27+CD95-. The sample was naive CXCR3- CD8+ T cells from blood. Subset described: CD45RO-CCR7+CD27+CD95- naive CD8+ T cells lacking CXCR3 (TNR3-). The chain uses TRBV7-9 and TRBJ1-2; TCRdb indicates TRBD1, and absent DNA this call remains unverified. This clonotype originated in a human donor in good health. Some clones in this sample may be carry-over from other donors' samples. The CDR3 is CASRARDSNYGYTF.